One sample yielded the 12 T cell receptor beta chains listed below, sequenced in a study of shared clonotypes between healthy human individuals (dated by TCRdb to the early 2020s). For the CD8 naive samples, CD45RO-negative cells were positively selected for CCR7, yielding a CD45RA+CCR7+ population from which TemRA cells were excluded. Libraries came from the immunoSEQ multiplex PCR assay. TCRdb obtained this table from immuneACCESS and retained in-frame rearrangements with V and J assigned. These tables miss some clones; where compared with another copy, unresolved V genes account for less than half of the shortfall, and the remainder is unexplained. This sample gives more than 2 million clones in total; 85% to 95% of them show up just once. About 1.1% of the sample is taken by the ten largest. The specimen sequenced was naive CD8+ T cells sorted from blood. In the paper's terms, the cell subset or site label means: CD45RA+CCR7+. The receptors were sampled from a man younger than 35 in good health.

The chain uses TRBV7-9 and TRBJ2-1; maybe TRBD2 (6 bases). The germline CDR1 and CDR2 sequences are SEHNR and FQNEAQ (reference sequence). The CDR3 length is 16 residues. V was clipped by 4 bases and J by 5 bases, with 18 bases between them. Written as DNA, the CDR3 is TGTGCCAGCAGCTCCAGCGGGCTAGCGAAGCACAATGAGCAGTTCTTC. Translating it yields CASSSSGLAKHNEQFF.

The chain has TRBV29-1 and TRBJ2-1; D is uncertain. The V gene lost 0 bases and the J gene lost 0 bases, with 27 bases spanning the gap. The length of the CDR3 is 21 residues. Germline CDR1 reads SQVTM; CDR2 reads ANQGSEA. CDR3 residues: CSVEDFKPPAPWQHSYNEQFF. In DNA form, the CDR3 reads TGCAGCGTTGAAGATTTTAAGCCTCCGGCCCCGTGGCAGCACTCCTACAATGAGCAGTTCTTC.

The chain has TRBV4-1 and TRBJ1-2; D unresolved. Germline CDR1 and CDR2: MGHRA and YSYEKL. The CDR3 extends over 12 amino acids. CDR3 nucleotide sequence: TGCGCTACTAGTTACGGAAACTATGGCTACACCTTC. It is translated as CATSYGNYGYTF.

The chain combines TRBV19 with TRBJ2-7; D is perhaps TRBD2 (5 bases). From germline, CDR1 is LNHDA and CDR2 SQIVND (reference sequence). The V end was cut by 1 base, the J end by 6 bases, with 13 bases between. This CDR3 has 14 amino acids. In DNA form, the CDR3 reads TGTGCCAGTAGTATAGTAGGGAATAGCGTCGAGCAGTACTTC. The encoded protein is CASSIVGNSVEQYF.

This clone showed up just once. J is TRBJ2-1 and V is TRBV7-6; D remains unclear. Germline V gene sequence: CDR1 SGHVS, CDR2 FNYEAQ. The CDR3 has 12 residues. V dropped 6 bases and J dropped 6 bases, with 9 bases sitting between them. The DNA for the CDR3 is TGTGCCAGCAGGGGTCCCAGCAATGAGCAGTTCTTC. Amino acid sequence: CASRGPSNEQFF.

This chain links TRBV4-1 with TRBJ1-5; a weak D match, TRBD1 (5 bases). The length of the CDR3 is 15 residues. Per the germline V gene, CDR1 is MGHRA and CDR2 is YSYEKL. With 4 bases removed from V and 4 bases from J, the gap between germline ends came to 14 bases. CDR3 nucleotides: TGCGCCAGCAGCCCCCGGGGGGAGAGGAATCAGCCCCAGCATTTT. It codes for CASSPRGERNQPQHF.

The genes are TRBV6-1 and TRBJ1-2; 7 nucleotides line up with TRBD1. The germline V gene has CDR1 MNHNS and CDR2 SASEGT. This CDR3 region has 15 residues. The J segment lost 7 bases and the V segment lost 7 bases, leaving 15 bases of the junction unmatched. The CDR3 nucleotides are TGTGCCAGCATACCCGTCCAGGGGGAATGGGGTGGCTACACCTTC. Protein: CASIPVQGEWGGYTF.

V and J are TRBV14 and TRBJ2-7, with D perhaps matching TRBD1 (6 bases). The CDR3 is 15 residues long. V was shortened by 0 bases and J by 2 bases, with 11 bases between the two germline ends. The germline V gene encodes CDR1 SGHDN and CDR2 FVKESK. The DNA for the CDR3 is TGTGCCAGCAGCCAAGACAGGGGACGTACCTACGAGCAGTACTTC. Translation: CASSQDRGRTYEQYF.

J is TRBJ1-4 and V is TRBV19; possibly TRBD1 for D (5 bases). CDR3 length: 17 amino acids. Per germline, CDR1 LNHDA and CDR2 SQIVND (reference sequence). Deletions cut 4 bases from V and 6 bases from J, with 21 bases between. The CDR3 spells CASSKVGAGSGDEKLFF. CDR3 in DNA: TGTGCCAGTAGTAAGGTCGGGGCAGGGTCCGGTGATGAAAAACTGTTTTTT.

The chain is built from TRBV4-1 and TRBJ2-2; TRBD2 aligns across 8 bases. J gave up 10 bases and V 6 bases, and 7 bases lay outside the gene matches. In germline, CDR1 is MGHRA, CDR2 YSYEKL. CDR3 length equals 13 residues. The CDR3 DNA is TGCGCCAGCAGGACGGGAGGGGTAGAGGAGCTGTTTTTT. This gives the protein CASRTGGVEELFF.

The rearrangement links TRBV11-2 to TRBJ2-1; TRBD2 agrees at 7 bases. The ends lost 1 base at V and 9 bases at J; junction bases unmatched: 15. Germline V lookup: CDR1 SGHAT, CDR2 FQNNGV. The length of the CDR3 is 17 residues. The CDR3 loop reads CASSLGGLSGVGFEQFF. The CDR3, as DNA: TGTGCCAGCAGCTTAGGGGGTCTGAGCGGGGTGGGGTTTGAGCAGTTCTTC.

The gene calls are TRBV29-1 and TRBJ2-1, with no clear D. V shed 5 bases and J shed 0 bases, with 11 bases lying between them. The CDR3 consists of 14 residues. The germline CDR1 and CDR2 sequences are SQVTM and ANQGSEA. The CDR3 coding sequence is TGCAGCGTTTTGTCACAGAGCTCCTACAATGAGCAGTTCTTC. This codes for CSVLSQSSYNEQFF.